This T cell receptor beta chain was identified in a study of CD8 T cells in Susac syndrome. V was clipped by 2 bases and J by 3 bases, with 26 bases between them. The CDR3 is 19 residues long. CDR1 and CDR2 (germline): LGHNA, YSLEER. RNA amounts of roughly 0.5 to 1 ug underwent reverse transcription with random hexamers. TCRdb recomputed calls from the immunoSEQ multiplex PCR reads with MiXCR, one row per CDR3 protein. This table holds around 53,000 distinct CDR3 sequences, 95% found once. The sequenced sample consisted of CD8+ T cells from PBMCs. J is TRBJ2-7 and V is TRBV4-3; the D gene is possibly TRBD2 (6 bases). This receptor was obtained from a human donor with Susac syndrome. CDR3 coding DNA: TGCGCCAGCAGCCAAACCCTGGGGGGTAGCGGACACCAAGGCTACGAGCAGTACTTC. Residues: CASSQTLGGSGHQGYEQYF.